Listed below are T cell receptor beta chains from one sample, sequenced in a study of beta chain features in type 1 diabetes. Using immunoSEQ multiplex PCR, the repertoire was profiled, and TCRdb retains in-frame clones only, with some absent. The top ten hold less than 0.025% of the sample, which has 680,000 or so clones, roughly 12% seen once. Material: naive CD4+ T cells from blood. These receptors all come from a young man with type 1 diabetes. Both conserved end residues are trimmed from each CDR3. Each record gives: V gene, J gene, CDR3 protein.

v_gene: TRBV28
j_gene: TRBJ1-1
CDR3aa: ATLGLLNTEAF

v_gene: TRBV25-1
j_gene: TRBJ1-6
CDR3aa: ASSMTGGPWNSPLH

v_gene: TRBV7-9
j_gene: TRBJ1-1
CDR3aa: ASSSQVPGTEAF

v_gene: TRBV29-1
j_gene: TRBJ2-7
CDR3aa: SVTGLRSSYEQY

v_gene: TRBV7-6
j_gene: TRBJ2-7
CDR3aa: ASSSYRAGYEQY

v_gene: TRBV25-1
j_gene: TRBJ2-7
CDR3aa: ASSEYGGTYEQY

v_gene: TRBV19
j_gene: TRBJ2-3
CDR3aa: ASSTSIQGADTQY

v_gene: TRBV7-9
j_gene: TRBJ1-4
CDR3aa: ASSLGAFEKLF

v_gene: TRBV18
j_gene: TRBJ2-4
CDR3aa: ASSPSPGDIQY

v_gene: TRBV4-1
j_gene: TRBJ1-2
CDR3aa: ASSQGLQGGDYGYT

v_gene: TRBV10-3
j_gene: TRBJ2-5
CDR3aa: AISIQGAQETQY

v_gene: TRBV15
j_gene: TRBJ1-5
CDR3aa: ATSREGTFNQPQH

v_gene: TRBV30
j_gene: TRBJ1-1
CDR3aa: ASTSGASATEAF

v_gene: TRBV7-3
j_gene: TRBJ2-2
CDR3aa: ASSPAMSDTGELF

v_gene: TRBV6-6
j_gene: TRBJ1-2
CDR3aa: ASSYSRGYGYT

v_gene: TRBV9
j_gene: TRBJ1-4
CDR3aa: ASSATRVQEKLF

v_gene: TRBV30
j_gene: TRBJ1-5
CDR3aa: AWSQGGSNQPQH

v_gene: TRBV5-4
j_gene: TRBJ2-2
CDR3aa: ASSLPTGGANTGELF

v_gene: TRBV13
j_gene: .
CDR3aa: ASSLDGYEQY

v_gene: TRBV5-4
j_gene: TRBJ1-2
CDR3aa: ASSDGVYGYT

v_gene: TRBV4-1
j_gene: TRBJ2-1
CDR3aa: ASSRLLGGNEQF

v_gene: TRBV9
j_gene: TRBJ2-2
CDR3aa: ASSPGTGSAGELF

v_gene: TRBV5-1
j_gene: TRBJ2-3
CDR3aa: ASSTQVSDTQY

v_gene: TRBV28
j_gene: TRBJ2-7
CDR3aa: ASSTTGSYEQY

v_gene: TRBV6-6
j_gene: TRBJ2-2
CDR3aa: ASSYSTQFAGELF

v_gene: TRBV10-3
j_gene: TRBJ2-5
CDR3aa: AISESLAQETQY

v_gene: TRBV19
j_gene: TRBJ1-2
CDR3aa: ASSATGVSNYGYT

v_gene: TRBV6-1
j_gene: TRBJ2-7
CDR3aa: ASTGRGAFYEQY

v_gene: TRBV7-2
j_gene: TRBJ1-1
CDR3aa: ASSLSTGVADKAF

v_gene: TRBV18
j_gene: TRBJ1-1
CDR3aa: ASSPREGARGNTEAF

v_gene: TRBV25-1
j_gene: TRBJ1-1
CDR3aa: ASSERQAGSTEAF

v_gene: TRBV30
j_gene: TRBJ1-5
CDR3aa: AWSVEQNQPQH

v_gene: TRBV7-2
j_gene: TRBJ2-5
CDR3aa: ASSSRNTIQETQY

v_gene: TRBV23-1
j_gene: TRBJ1-4
CDR3aa: ASSLEDRGCEKLF

v_gene: TRBV9
j_gene: TRBJ1-6
CDR3aa: ASSISGETPLH

v_gene: TRBV5-1
j_gene: TRBJ1-5
CDR3aa: ASSWGLNQPQH

v_gene: TRBV7-9
j_gene: TRBJ2-7
CDR3aa: ASSLETYEQY

v_gene: TRBV4-1
j_gene: TRBJ1-6
CDR3aa: ASSQVSVGTGYNSPLH